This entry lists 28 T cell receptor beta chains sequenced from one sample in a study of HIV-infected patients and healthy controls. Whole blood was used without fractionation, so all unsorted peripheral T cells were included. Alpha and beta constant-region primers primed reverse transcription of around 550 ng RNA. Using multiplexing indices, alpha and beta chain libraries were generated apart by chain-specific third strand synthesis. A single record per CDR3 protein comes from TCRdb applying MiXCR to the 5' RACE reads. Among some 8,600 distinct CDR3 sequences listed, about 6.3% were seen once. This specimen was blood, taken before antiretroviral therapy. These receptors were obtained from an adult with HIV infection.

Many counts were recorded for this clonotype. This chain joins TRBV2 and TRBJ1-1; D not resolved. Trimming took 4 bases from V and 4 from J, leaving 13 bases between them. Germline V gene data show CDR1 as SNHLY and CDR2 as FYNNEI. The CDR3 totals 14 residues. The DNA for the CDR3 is TGTGCCAGCAGTGTTGAGGCCTGGGGCACTGAAGCTTTCTTT. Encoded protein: CASSVEAWGTEAFF.

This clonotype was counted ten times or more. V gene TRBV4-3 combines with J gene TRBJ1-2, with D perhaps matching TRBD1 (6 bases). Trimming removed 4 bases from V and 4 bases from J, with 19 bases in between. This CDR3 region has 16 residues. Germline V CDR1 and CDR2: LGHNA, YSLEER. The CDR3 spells CASSLGGGSVGYGYTF. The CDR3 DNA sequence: TGCGCCAGCAGCCTAGGGGGGGGCTCAGTAGGCTATGGCTACACCTTC.

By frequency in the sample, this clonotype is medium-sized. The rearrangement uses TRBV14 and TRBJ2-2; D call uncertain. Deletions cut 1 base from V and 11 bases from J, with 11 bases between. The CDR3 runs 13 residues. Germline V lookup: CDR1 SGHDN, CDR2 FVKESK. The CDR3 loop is CASSQGGQSELFF. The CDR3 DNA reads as TGTGCCAGCAGCCAAGGAGGTCAGAGCGAGCTGTTTTTT. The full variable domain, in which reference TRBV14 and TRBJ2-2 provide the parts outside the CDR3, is EAGVTQFPSHSVIEKGQTVTLRCDPISGHDNLYWYRRVMGKEIKFLLHFVKESKQDESGMPNNRFLAERTGGTYSTLKVQPAELEDSGVYFCASSQGGQSELFFGEGSRLTVL.

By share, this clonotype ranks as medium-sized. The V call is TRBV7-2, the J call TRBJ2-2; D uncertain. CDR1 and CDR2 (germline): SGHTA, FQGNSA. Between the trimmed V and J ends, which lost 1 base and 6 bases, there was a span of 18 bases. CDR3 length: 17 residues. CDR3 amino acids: CASSLGPLGRYAGELFF. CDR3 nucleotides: TGTGCCAGCAGCTTAGGACCCCTGGGCCGGTACGCCGGGGAGCTGTTTTTT.

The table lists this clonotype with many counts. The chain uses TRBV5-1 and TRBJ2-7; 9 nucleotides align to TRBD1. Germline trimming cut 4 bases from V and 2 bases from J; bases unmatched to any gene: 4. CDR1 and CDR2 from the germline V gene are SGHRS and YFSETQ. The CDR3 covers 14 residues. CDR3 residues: CASSMGDRAYEQYF. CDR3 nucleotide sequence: TGCGCCAGCAGCATGGGGGACAGGGCCTACGAGCAGTACTTC.

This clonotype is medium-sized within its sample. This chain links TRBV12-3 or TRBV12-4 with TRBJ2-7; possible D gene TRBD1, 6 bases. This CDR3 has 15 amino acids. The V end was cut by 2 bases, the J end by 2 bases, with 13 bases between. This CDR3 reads CASSLLQGSTYEQYF. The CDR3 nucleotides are TGTGCCAGCAGTTTACTTCAGGGGTCCACCTACGAGCAGTACTTC.

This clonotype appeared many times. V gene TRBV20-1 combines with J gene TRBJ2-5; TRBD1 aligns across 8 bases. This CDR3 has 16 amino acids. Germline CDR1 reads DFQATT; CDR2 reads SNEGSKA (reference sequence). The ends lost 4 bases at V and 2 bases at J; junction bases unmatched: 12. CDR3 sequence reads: CSATLGTGGRQETQYF. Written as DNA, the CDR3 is TGCAGTGCTACCCTCGGGACAGGAGGTCGGCAAGAGACCCAGTACTTC.

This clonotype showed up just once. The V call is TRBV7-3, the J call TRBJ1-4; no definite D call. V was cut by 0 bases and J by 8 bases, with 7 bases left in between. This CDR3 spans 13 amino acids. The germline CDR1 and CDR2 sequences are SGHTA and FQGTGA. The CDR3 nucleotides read TGTGCCAGCAGCTTAACGTTTTACGAAAAACTGTTTTTT. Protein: CASSLTFYEKLFF. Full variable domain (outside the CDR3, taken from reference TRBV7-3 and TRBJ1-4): GAGVSQTPSNKVTEKGKYVELRCDPISGHTALYWYRQSLGQGPEFLIYFQGTGAADDSGLPNDRFFAVRPEGSVSTLKIQRTERGDSAVYLCASSLTFYEKLFFGSGTQLSVL.

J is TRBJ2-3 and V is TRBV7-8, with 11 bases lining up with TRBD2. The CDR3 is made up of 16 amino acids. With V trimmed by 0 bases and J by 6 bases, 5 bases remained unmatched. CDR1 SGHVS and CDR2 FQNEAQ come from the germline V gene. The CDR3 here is CASSLALAGGNDTQYF. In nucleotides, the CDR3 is TGTGCCAGCAGCTTAGCGTTAGCGGGGGGGAACGATACGCAGTATTTT.

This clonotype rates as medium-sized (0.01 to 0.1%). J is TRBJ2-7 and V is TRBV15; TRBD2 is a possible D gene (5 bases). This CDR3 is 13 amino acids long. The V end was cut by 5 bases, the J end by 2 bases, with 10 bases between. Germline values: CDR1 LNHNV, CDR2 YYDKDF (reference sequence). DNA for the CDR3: TGTGCCACCAGCTTGGACTTAACCTACGAGCAGTACTTC. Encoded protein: CATSLDLTYEQYF.

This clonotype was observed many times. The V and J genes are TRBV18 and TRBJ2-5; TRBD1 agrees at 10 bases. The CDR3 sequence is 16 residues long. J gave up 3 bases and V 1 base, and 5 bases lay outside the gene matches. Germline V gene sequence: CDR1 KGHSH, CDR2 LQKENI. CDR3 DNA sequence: TGTGCCAGCTCACCACACCCAGGGACAGGGGAAGAGACCCAGTACTTC. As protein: CASSPHPGTGEETQYF.

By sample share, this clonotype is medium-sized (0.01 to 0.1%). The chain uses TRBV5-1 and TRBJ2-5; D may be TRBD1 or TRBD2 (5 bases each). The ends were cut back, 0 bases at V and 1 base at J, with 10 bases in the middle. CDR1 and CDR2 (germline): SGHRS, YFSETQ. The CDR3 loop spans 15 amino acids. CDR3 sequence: CASSLDGDLQETQYF. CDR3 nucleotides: TGCGCCAGCAGCTTGGATGGGGACCTCCAAGAGACCCAGTACTTC. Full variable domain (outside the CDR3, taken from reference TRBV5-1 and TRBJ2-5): KAGVTQTPRYLIKTRGQQVTLSCSPISGHRSVSWYQQTPGQGLQFLFEYFSETQRNKGNFPGRFSGRQFSNSRSEMNVSTLELGDSALYLCASSLDGDLQETQYFGPGTRLLVL.

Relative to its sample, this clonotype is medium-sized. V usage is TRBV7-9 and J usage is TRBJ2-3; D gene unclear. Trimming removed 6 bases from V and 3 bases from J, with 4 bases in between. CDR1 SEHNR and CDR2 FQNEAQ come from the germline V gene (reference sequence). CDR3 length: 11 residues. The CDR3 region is CASSRTDTQYF. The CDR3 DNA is TGTGCCAGCAGTCGAACAGATACGCAGTATTTT.

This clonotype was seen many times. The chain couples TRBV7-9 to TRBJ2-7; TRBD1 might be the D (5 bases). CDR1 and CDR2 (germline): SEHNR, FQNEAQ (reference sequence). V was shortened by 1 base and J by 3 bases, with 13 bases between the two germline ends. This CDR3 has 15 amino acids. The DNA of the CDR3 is TGTGCCAGCAGCTTAGGGGGCGGCTCCCTCTACGAGCAGTACTTC. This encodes CASSLGGGSLYEQYF.

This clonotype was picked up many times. CDR3 nucleotide sequence: TGTGCCAGCTCACCACCCTCCACAGGCTCCTACAATGAGCAGTTCTTC. Translation gives CASSPPSTGSYNEQFF. The rearrangement uses TRBV18 and TRBJ2-1; perhaps TRBD1 as D (5 bases). CDR3 size: 16 residues. Per germline, CDR1 KGHSH and CDR2 LQKENI. V dropped 0 bases and J dropped 0 bases, with 9 bases sitting between them.

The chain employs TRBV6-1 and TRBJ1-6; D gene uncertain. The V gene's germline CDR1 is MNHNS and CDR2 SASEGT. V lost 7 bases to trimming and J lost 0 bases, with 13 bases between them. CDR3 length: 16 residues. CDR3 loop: CASTLGASSYNSPLHF. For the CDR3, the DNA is TGTGCCAGCACCCTCGGCGCGAGCTCCTATAATTCACCCCTCCACTTT.

The CDR3 sequence: CASSQDIGIWARETQYF. The CDR3 bases are TGTGCCAGCAGCCAAGATATAGGGATTTGGGCGCGCGAGACCCAGTACTTC. V gene TRBV14 combines with J gene TRBJ2-5, with unresolved D. The CDR3 is 17 amino acids. The V end was cut by 0 bases, the J end by 5 bases, with 19 bases between. Germline V lookup: CDR1 SGHDN, CDR2 FVKESK. The full variable domain, its missing parts supplied by reference TRBV14 and TRBJ2-5, is EAGVTQFPSHSVIEKGQTVTLRCDPISGHDNLYWYRRVMGKEIKFLLHFVKESKQDESGMPNNRFLAERTGGTYSTLKVQPAELEDSGVYFCASSQDIGIWARETQYFGPGTRLLVL.

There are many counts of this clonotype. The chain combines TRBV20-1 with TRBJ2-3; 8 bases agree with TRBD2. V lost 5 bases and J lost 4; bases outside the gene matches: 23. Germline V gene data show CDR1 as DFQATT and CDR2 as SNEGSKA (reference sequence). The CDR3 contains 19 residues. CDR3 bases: TGCAGTGCTGCGGTCCTCTCGGGGGGGCCGACCCCGATCCCAGATACGCAGTATTTT. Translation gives CSAAVLSGGPTPIPDTQYF.

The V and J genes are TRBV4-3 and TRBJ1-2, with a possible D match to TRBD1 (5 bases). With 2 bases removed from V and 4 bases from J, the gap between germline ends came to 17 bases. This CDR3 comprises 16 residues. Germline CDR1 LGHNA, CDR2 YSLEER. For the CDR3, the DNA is TGCGCCAGCAGCCAAAACCCGGGGGAGGGCGGCTATGGCTACACCTTC. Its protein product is CASSQNPGEGGYGYTF.

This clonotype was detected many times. In nucleotides, the CDR3 is TGTGCCAGCAAACTGAGGAGGGGGACTAGCGGGGGTTCTGTCGCAGATACGCAGTATTTT. Amino acid sequence: CASKLRRGTSGGSVADTQYF. This sequence joins TRBV5-4 and TRBJ2-3, with TRBD2 identical over 14 bases. The CDR3 has 20 amino acids. Unmatched junction bases numbered 19, after V lost 6 bases and J lost 4 bases. In germline, CDR1 is SGHNT, CDR2 YYREEE (reference sequence).

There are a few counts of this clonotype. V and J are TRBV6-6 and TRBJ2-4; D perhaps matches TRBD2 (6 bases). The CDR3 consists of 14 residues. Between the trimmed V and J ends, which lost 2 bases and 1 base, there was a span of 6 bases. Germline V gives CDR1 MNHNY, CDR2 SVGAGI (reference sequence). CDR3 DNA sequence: TGTGCCAGCAGTTACGGGGGGGCCAAAAACATTCAGTACTTC. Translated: CASSYGGAKNIQYF.

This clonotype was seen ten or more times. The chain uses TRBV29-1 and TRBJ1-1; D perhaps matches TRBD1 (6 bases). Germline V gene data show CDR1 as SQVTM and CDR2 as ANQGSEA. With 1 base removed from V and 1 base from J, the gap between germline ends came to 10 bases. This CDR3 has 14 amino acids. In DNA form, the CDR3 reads TGCAGCGTTGAAGGGCCGGGGGCGAACACTGAAGCTTTCTTT. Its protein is CSVEGPGANTEAFF.

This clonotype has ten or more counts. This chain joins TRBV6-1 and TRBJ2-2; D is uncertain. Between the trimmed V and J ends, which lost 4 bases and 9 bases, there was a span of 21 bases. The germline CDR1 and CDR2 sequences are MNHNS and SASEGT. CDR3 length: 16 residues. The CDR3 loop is CASSGPHSDPMWELFF. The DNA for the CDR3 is TGTGCCAGCAGTGGGCCCCACTCCGACCCCATGTGGGAGCTGTTTTTT.

The CDR3 is CASSQDPVGAFF. The CDR3 nucleotides read TGTGCCAGCAGCCAAGATCCGGTCGGAGCTTTCTTT. This sequence joins TRBV3-1 and TRBJ1-1; no clear D. The CDR3 has 12 residues. Between the trimmed V and J ends, which lost 0 bases and 10 bases, there was a span of 9 bases. CDR1 is LGHDT, CDR2 YNNKEL, per germline (reference sequence).

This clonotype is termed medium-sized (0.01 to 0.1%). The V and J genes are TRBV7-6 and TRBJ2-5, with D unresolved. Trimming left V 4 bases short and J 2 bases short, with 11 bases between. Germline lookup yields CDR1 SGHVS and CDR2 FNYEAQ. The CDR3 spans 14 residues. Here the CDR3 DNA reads TGTGCCAGCAGCTCCGACCTTCCTCAAGAGACCCAGTACTTC. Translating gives CASSSDLPQETQYF.

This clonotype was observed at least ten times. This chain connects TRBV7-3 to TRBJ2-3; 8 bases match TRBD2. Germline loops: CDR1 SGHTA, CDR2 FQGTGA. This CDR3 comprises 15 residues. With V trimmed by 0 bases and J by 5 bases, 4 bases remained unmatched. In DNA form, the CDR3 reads TGTGCCAGCAGCTTAACCGGGGGGGCAGGAGATACGCAGTATTTT. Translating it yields CASSLTGGAGDTQYF.

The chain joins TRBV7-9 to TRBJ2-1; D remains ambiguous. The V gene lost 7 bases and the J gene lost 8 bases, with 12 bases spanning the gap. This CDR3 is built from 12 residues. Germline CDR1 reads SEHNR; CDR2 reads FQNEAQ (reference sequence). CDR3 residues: CASTLGRDEQFF. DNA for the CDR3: TGTGCCAGCACGCTGGGCCGGGATGAGCAGTTCTTC. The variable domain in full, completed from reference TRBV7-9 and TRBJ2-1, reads DTGVSQNPRHKITKRGQNVTFRCDPISEHNRLYWYRQTLGQGPEFLTYFQNEAQLEKSRLLSDRFSAERPKGSFSTLEIQRTEQGDSAMYLCASTLGRDEQFFGPGTRLTVL.

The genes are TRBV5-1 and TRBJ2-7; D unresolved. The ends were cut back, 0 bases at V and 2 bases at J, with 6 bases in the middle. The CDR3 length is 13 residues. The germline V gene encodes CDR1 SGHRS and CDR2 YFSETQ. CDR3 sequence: CASSLVSAYEQYF. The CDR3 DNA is TGCGCCAGCAGCTTGGTGTCCGCCTACGAGCAGTACTTC.